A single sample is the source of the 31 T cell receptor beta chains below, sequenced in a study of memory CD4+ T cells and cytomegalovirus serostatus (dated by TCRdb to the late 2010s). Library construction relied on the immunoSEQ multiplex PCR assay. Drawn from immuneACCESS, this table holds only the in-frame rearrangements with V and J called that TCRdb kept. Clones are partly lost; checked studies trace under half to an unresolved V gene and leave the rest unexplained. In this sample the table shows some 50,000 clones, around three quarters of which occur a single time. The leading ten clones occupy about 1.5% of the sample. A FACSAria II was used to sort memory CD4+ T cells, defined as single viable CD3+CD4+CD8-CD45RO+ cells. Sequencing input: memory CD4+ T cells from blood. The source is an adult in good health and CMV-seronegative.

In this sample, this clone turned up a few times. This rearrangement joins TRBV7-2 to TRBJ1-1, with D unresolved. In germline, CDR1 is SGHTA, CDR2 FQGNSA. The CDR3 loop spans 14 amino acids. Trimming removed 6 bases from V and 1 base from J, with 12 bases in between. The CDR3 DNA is TGTGCCAGCAGTGTGGCGGCAGGGAACACTGAAGCTTTCTTT. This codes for CASSVAAGNTEAFF.

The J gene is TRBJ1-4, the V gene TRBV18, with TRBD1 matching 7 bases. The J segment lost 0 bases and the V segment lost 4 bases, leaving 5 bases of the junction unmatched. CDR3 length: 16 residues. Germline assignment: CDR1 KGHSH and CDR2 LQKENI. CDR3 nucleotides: TGTGCCAGCTCACATAACAGGGGTTCAACTAATGAAAAACTGTTTTTT. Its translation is CASSHNRGSTNEKLFF.

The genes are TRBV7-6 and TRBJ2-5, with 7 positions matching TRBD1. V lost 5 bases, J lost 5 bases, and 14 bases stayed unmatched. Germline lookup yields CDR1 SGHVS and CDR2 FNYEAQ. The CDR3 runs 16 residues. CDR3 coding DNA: TGTGCCAGCAGCGTACAGGGGCAGCAGAGGCGGGAGACCCAGTACTTC. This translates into CASSVQGQQRRETQYF.

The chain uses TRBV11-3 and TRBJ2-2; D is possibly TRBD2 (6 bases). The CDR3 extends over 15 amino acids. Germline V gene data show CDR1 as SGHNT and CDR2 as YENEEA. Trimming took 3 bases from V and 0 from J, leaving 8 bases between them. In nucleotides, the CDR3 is TGTGCCAGCAGCTTCGGGAGCCCGAACACCGGGGAGCTGTTTTTT. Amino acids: CASSFGSPNTGELFF.

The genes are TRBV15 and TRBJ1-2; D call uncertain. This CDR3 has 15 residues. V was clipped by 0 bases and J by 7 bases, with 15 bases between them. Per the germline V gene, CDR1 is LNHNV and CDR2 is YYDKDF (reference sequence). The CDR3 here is CATSRDQSGWVGYTF. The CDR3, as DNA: TGTGCCACCAGCAGAGATCAGTCAGGATGGGTTGGCTACACCTTC.

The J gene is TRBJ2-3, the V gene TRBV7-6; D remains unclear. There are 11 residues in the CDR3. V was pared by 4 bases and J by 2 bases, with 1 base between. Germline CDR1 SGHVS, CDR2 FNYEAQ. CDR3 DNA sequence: TGTGCCAGCAGCTACACAGATACGCAGTATTTT. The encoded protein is CASSYTDTQYF.

CDR3 protein: CASIRNRVEKLFF. Written as DNA, the CDR3 is TGTGCCAGCATTAGAAATAGGGTTGAAAAACTGTTTTTT. This rearrangement joins TRBV6-1 to TRBJ1-4; D is undetermined. The CDR3 is 13 residues long. Per germline, CDR1 MNHNS and CDR2 SASEGT. The V and J ends lost 7 bases and 7 bases respectively, with 13 bases between them.

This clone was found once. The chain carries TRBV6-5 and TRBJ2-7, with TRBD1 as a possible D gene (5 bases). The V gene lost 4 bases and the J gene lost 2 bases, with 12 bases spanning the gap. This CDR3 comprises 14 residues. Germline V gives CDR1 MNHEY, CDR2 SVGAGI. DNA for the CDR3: TGTGCCAGCAGTTTGGACAATCCACCCTACGAGCAGTACTTC. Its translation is CASSLDNPPYEQYF.

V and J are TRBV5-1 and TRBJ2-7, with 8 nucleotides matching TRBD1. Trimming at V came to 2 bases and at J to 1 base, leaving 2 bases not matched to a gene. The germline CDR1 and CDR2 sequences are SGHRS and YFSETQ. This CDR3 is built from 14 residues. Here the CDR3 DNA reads TGCGCCAGCAGCTTCACAGGGGGGTCCTACGAGCAGTACTTC. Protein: CASSFTGGSYEQYF.

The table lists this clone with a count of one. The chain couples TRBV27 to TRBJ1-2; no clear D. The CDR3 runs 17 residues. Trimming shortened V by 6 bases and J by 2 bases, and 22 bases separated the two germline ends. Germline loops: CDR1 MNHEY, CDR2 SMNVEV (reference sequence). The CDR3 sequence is CASSPLSLRRSNYGYTF. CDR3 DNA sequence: TGTGCCAGCAGCCCCCTCTCCCTCAGGAGGTCGAACTATGGCTACACCTTC.

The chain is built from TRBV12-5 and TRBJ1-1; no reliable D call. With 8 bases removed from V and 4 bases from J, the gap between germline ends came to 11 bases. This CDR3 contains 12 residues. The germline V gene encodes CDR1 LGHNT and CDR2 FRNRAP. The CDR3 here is CASSGFGTEAFF. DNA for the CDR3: TGTGCTAGTTCGGGGTTCGGCACTGAAGCTTTCTTT.

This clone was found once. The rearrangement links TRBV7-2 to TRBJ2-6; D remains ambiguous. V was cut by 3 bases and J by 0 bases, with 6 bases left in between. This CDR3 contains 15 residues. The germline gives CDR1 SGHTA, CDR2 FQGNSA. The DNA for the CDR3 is TGTGCCAGCAGCTTGCAGGACTCTGGGGCCAACGTCCTGACTTTC. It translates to CASSLQDSGANVLTF. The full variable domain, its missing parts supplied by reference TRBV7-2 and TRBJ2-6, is GAGVSQSPSNKVTEKGKDVELRCDPISGHTALYWYRQSLGQGLEFLIYFQGNSAPDKSGLPSDRFSAERTGGSVSTLTIQRTQQEDSAVYLCASSLQDSGANVLTFGAGSRLTVL.

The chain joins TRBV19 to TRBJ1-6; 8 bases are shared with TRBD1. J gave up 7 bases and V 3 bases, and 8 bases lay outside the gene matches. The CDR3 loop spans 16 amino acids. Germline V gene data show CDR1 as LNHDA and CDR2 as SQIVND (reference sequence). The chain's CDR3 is CASSMAGGSRNSPLHF. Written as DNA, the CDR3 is TGTGCCAGTAGTATGGCAGGGGGCAGTAGAAATTCACCCCTCCACTTT. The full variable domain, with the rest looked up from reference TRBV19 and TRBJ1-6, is DGGITQSPKYLFRKEGQNVTLSCEQNLNHDAMYWYRQDPGQGLRLIYYSQIVNDFQKGDIAEGYSVSREKKESFPLTVTSAQKNPTAFYLCASSMAGGSRNSPLHFGNGTRLTVT.

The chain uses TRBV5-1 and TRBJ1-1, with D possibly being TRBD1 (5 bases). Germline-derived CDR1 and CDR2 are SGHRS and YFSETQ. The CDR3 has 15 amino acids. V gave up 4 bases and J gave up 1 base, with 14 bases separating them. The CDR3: CASSPDGRGNTEAFF. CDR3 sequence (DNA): TGCGCCAGCAGCCCCGACGGTAGGGGGAACACTGAAGCTTTCTTT.

CDR3 region: CASTADRAVGYTF. CDR3 nucleotide sequence: TGTGCCAGCACTGCCGACAGGGCGGTTGGCTACACCTTC. The rearrangement links TRBV6-5 to TRBJ1-2, with 7 bases lining up with TRBD1. Trimming removed 7 bases from V and 7 bases from J; junction bases left unmatched: 9. Germline CDR1 MNHEY, CDR2 SVGAGI. This CDR3 comprises 13 residues.

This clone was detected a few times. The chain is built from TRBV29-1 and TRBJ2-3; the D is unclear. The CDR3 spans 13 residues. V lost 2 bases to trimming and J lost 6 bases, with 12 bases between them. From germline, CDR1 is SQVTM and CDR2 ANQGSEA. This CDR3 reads CSVELQLGDTQYF. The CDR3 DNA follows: TGCAGCGTTGAATTACAGTTAGGCGATACGCAGTATTTT.

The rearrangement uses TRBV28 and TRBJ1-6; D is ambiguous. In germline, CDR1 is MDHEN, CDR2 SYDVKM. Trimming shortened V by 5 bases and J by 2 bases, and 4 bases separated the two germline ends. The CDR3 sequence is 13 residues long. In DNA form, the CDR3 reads TGTGCCAGCAGTCCCACCTATAATTCACCCCTCCACTTT. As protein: CASSPTYNSPLHF.

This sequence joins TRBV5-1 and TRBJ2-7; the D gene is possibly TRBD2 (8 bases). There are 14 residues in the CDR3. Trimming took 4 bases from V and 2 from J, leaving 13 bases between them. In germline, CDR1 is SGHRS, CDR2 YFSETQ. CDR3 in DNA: TGCGCCAGCAGCCGGGAGGGGGCAGCCTACGAGCAGTACTTC. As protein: CASSREGAAYEQYF.

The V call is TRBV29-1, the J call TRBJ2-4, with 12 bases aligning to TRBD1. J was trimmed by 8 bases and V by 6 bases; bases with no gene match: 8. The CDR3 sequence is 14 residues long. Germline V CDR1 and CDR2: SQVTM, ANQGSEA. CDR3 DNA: TGCAGCGTCCGGGACAGGGGGCTGAGGGACATTCAGTACTTC. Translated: CSVRDRGLRDIQYF.

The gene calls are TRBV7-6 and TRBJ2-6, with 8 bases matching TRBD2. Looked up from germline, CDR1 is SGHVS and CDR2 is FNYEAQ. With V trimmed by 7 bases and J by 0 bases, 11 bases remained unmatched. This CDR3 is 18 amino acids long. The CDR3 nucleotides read TGTGCCAGCACCCGACAGGTAGCGGGATCCTCTGGGGCCAACGTCCTGACTTTC. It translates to CASTRQVAGSSGANVLTF.

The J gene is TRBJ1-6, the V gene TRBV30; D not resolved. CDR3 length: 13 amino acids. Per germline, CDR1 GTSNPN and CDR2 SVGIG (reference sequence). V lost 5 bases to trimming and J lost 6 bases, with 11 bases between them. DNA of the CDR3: TGTGCCTGGGCCAGACCACCTAATTCACCCCTCCACTTT. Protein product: CAWARPPNSPLHF.

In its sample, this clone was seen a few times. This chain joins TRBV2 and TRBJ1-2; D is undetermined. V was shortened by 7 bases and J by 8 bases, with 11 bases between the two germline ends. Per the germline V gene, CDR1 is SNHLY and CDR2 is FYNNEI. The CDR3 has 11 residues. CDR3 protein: CASTPWAGYTF. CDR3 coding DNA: TGTGCCAGCACTCCGTGGGCCGGCTACACCTTC.

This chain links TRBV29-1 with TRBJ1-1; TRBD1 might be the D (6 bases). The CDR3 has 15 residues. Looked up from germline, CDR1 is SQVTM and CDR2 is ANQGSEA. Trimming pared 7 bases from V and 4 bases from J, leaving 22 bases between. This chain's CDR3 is CSARTRQGTRTEAFF. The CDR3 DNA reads TGCAGCGCTCGTACCAGGCAGGGGACTCGCACTGAAGCTTTCTTT. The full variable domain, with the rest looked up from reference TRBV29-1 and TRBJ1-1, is SAVISQKPSRDICQRGTSLTIQCQVDSQVTMMFWYRQQPGQSLTLIATANQGSEATYESGFVIDKFPISRPNLTFSTLTVSNMSPEDSSIYLCSARTRQGTRTEAFFGQGTRLTVV.

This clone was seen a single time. The CDR3 DNA reads TGTGCCAGCAGCACAACCACTTCCGGGATAAATGAGCAGTTCTTC. Protein sequence: CASSTTTSGINEQFF. The V call is TRBV7-2, the J call TRBJ2-1, with D maybe TRBD2 (5 bases). CDR3 length: 15 residues. Germline values: CDR1 SGHTA, CDR2 FQGNSA. The ends were cut back, 5 bases at V and 7 bases at J, with 18 bases in the middle.

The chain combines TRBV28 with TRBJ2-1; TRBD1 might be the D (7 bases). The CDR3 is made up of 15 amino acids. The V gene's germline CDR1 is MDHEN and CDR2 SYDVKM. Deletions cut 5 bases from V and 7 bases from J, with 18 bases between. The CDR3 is CASSKTGRRANEQFF. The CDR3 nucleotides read TGTGCCAGCAGTAAGACAGGGAGGAGGGCGAATGAGCAGTTCTTC. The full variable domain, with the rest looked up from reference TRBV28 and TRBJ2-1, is DVKVTQSSRYLVKRTGEKVFLECVQDMDHENMFWYRQDPGLGLRLIYFSYDVKMKEKGDIPEGYSVSREKKERFSLILESASTNQTSMYLCASSKTGRRANEQFFGPGTRLTVL.

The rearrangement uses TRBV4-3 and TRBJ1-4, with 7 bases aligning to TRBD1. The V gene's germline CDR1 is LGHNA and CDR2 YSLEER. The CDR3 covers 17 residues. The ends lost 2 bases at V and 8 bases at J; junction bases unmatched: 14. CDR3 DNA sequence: TGCGCCAGCAGCCAAAGCAGACAGGGATCGGTGGAAGAAAAACTGTTTTTT. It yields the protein CASSQSRQGSVEEKLFF.

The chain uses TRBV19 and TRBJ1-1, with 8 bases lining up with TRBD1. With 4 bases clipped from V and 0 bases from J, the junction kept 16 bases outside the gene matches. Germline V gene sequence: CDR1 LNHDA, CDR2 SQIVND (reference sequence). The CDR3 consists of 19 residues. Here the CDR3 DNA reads TGTGCCAGTAGTACCCTCTCAAGGACAGGGCGGAGCGTGAACACTGAAGCTTTCTTT. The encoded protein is CASSTLSRTGRSVNTEAFF.

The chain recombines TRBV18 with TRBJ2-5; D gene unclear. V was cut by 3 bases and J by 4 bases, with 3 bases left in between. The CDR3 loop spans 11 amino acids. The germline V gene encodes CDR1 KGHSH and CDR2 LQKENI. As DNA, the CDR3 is TGTGCCAGCTCACCCCGAGAGACCCAGTACTTC. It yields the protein CASSPRETQYF.

As DNA, the CDR3 is TGTGCCAGCAGTGAATGGTCGGGGGGGGGAGAGACCCAGTACTTC. Translation gives CASSEWSGGGETQYF. The chain uses TRBV25-1 and TRBJ2-5; TRBD2 matches 8 bases. J lost 4 bases, V lost 1 base, and 5 bases had no gene match. This CDR3 spans 15 amino acids. Germline lookup yields CDR1 MGHDK and CDR2 SYGVNS. The variable domain in full, with the rest retrieved from reference TRBV25-1 and TRBJ2-5, is EADIYQTPRYLVIGTGKKITLECSQTMGHDKMYWYQQDPGMELHLIHYSYGVNSTEKGDLSSESTVSRIRTEHFPLTLESARPSHTSQYLCASSEWSGGGETQYFGPGTRLLVL.

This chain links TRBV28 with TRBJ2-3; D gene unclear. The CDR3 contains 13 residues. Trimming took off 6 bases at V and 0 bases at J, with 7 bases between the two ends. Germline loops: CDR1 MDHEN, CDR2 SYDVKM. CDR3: CASRWGSTDTQYF. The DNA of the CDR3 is TGTGCCAGCAGGTGGGGTAGCACAGATACGCAGTATTTT.

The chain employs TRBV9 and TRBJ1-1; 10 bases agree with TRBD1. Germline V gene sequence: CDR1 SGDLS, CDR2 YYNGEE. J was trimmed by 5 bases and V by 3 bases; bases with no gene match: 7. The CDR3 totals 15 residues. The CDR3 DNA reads TGTGCCAGCAGCGCAGCGACAGGGGGCAAGACTGAAGCTTTCTTT. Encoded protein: CASSAATGGKTEAFF. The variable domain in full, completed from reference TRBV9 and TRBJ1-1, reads DSGVTQTPKHLITATGQRVTLRCSPRSGDLSVYWYQQSLDQGLQFLIQYYNGEERAKGNILERFSAQQFPDLHSELNLSSLELGDSALYFCASSAATGGKTEAFFGQGTRLTVV.